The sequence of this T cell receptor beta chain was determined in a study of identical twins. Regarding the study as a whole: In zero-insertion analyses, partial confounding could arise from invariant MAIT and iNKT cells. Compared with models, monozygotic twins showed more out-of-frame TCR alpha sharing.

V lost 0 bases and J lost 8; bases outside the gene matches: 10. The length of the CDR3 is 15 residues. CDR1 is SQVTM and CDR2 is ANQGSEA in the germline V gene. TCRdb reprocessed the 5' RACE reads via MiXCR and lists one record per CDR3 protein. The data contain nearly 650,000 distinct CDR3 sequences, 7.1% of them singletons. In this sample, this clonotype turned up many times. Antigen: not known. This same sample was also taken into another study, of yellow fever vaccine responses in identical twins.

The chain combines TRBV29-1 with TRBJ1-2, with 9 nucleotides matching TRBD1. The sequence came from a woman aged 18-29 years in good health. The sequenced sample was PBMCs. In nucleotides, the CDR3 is TGCAGCGTTGAAGATCGGGGACAGGGTAGTTACGGCTACACCTTC. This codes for CSVEDRGQGSYGYTF.